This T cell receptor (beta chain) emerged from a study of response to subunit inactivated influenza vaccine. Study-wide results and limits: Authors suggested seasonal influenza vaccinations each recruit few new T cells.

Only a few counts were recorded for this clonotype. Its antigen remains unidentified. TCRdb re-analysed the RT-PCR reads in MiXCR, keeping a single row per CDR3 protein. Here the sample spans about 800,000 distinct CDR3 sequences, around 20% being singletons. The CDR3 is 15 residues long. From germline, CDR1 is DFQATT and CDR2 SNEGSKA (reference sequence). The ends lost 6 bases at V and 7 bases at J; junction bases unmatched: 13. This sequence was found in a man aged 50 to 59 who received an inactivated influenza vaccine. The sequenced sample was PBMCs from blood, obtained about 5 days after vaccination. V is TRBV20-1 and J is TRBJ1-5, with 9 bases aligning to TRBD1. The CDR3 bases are TGCAGTGCCATAACGAGGGGACAGGGATGGCAGCCCCAGCATTTT. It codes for CSAITRGQGWQPQHF.